These 30 T cell receptor beta chains were sequenced from one sample in a study of blood T cell repertoires in COVID-19 (dated by TCRdb to 2020 to 2021). The library was made by the immunoSEQ multiplex PCR assay. In TCRdb, the immuneACCESS table is reduced to in-frame sequences with V and J assigned. These tables do not hold every clone; where another copy was compared, an unresolved V gene accounts for under half, and the others remain unexplained. The table for this sample lists 350,000 to 450,000 clones; roughly 90% of them were counted only once. Together, the top ten hold 0.95% to 1.5% of the sample. Material for sequencing was peripheral blood. The receptors derive from a man aged 35-49 years with acute or convalescent COVID-19.

This clone was observed a few times. V is TRBV28 and J is TRBJ2-1; 8 nucleotides match TRBD2. In germline, CDR1 is MDHEN, CDR2 SYDVKM. Losses at the gene ends were 6 bases for V and 14 bases for J; bases not matched to a gene: 21. The CDR3 totals 16 residues. The CDR3 region has the DNA TGTGCCAGCAGCTCCGCCCCAGGGTTTACCGGGAGGGCCGAGTTCTTC. This translates into CASSSAPGFTGRAEFF.

V and J are TRBV18 and TRBJ1-1; D is perhaps TRBD1 (5 bases). V was clipped by 3 bases and J by 0 bases, with 20 bases between them. The CDR3 is 18 residues long. Germline assignment: CDR1 KGHSH and CDR2 LQKENI. CDR3 region: CASSPSDSYNRVNTEAFF. CDR3 bases: TGTGCCAGCTCACCCTCTGACAGTTATAATCGGGTGAACACTGAAGCTTTCTTT.

This chain connects TRBV5-6 to TRBJ2-7; D is unresolved. The CDR3 spans 11 residues. Trimming took 1 base from V and 6 from J, leaving 5 bases between them. Germline CDR1 reads SGHDT; CDR2 reads YYEEEE. The CDR3 bases are TGTGCCAGCAGCTTGTCCGGCGAGCAGTACTTC. It is translated as CASSLSGEQYF.

This clone was seen a handful of times. This rearrangement joins TRBV2 to TRBJ2-1; TRBD1 is a possible D gene (6 bases). In germline, CDR1 is SNHLY, CDR2 FYNNEI. The CDR3 loop spans 13 amino acids. Deletions cut 10 bases from V and 0 bases from J, with 10 bases between. CDR3 sequence (DNA): TGTGCCAACACAGGGCGCTCCTACAATGAGCAGTTCTTC. The encoded protein is CANTGRSYNEQFF.

The CDR3 is CASSRGLGTGRGEQYF. The DNA of the CDR3 is TGTGCCAGCAGCCGCGGTCTGGGGACAGGGAGAGGCGAGCAGTACTTC. The rearrangement joins TRBV3-1 (or the pseudogene TRBV3-2) to TRBJ2-7, with TRBD1 identical over 9 bases. Germline loops: CDR1 LGHDT, CDR2 YNNKEL (reference sequence). V lost 4 bases and J lost 6; bases outside the gene matches: 13. The length of the CDR3 is 16 residues.

The rearrangement links TRBV4-1 to TRBJ1-2; TRBD1 agrees at 7 bases. The germline CDR1 and CDR2 sequences are MGHRA and YSYEKL. The CDR3 extends over 17 amino acids. The J segment lost 4 bases and the V segment lost 3 bases, leaving 14 bases of the junction unmatched. The CDR3 sequence is CASSHSLRGGATYGYTF. CDR3 nucleotide sequence: TGCGCCAGCAGCCATTCCCTGAGAGGGGGCGCGACCTATGGCTACACCTTC.

V and J are TRBV7-8 and TRBJ1-3, with 7 bases that match TRBD1. The CDR3 covers 15 residues. Looked up from germline, CDR1 is SGHVS and CDR2 is FQNEAQ. The V gene end was trimmed by 3 bases and the J gene end by 4 bases; junction bases not matched to a gene: 6. The CDR3 region has the DNA TGTGCCAGCAGCTTCCGACAGGGCCGCGGAAACACCATATATTTT. This encodes CASSFRQGRGNTIYF.

This chain uses TRBV18 with TRBJ2-3; 10 bases agree with TRBD1. CDR1 and CDR2 (germline): KGHSH, LQKENI. This CDR3 comprises 16 residues. V lost 5 bases and J lost 0; bases outside the gene matches: 5. CDR3 sequence: CASSVDRGISTDTQYF. The DNA for the CDR3 is TGTGCCAGCTCAGTGGACAGGGGGATCAGCACAGATACGCAGTATTTT.

J is TRBJ2-7 and V is TRBV9; D might be TRBD2 (5 bases). With 4 bases removed from V and 6 bases from J, the gap between germline ends came to 11 bases. Germline lookup yields CDR1 SGDLS and CDR2 YYNGEE. The CDR3 consists of 12 residues. CDR3 sequence: CASSPTGSEQYF. The CDR3 DNA reads as TGTGCCAGCAGCCCCACTGGGAGCGAGCAGTACTTC. Using reference TRBV9 and TRBJ2-7 for the parts outside the CDR3, the full variable domain is DSGVTQTPKHLITATGQRVTLRCSPRSGDLSVYWYQQSLDQGLQFLIQYYNGEERAKGNILERFSAQQFPDLHSELNLSSLELGDSALYFCASSPTGSEQYFGPGTRLTVT.

V is TRBV2 and J is TRBJ2-1; weak D call: TRBD2 (5 bases). The length of the CDR3 is 12 residues. V was trimmed by 3 bases and J by 7 bases, leaving 7 bases between them. CDR1 is SNHLY and CDR2 is FYNNEI in the germline V gene. This CDR3 is CASSDGGNEQFF. The CDR3 DNA sequence: TGTGCCAGCAGTGACGGAGGTAATGAGCAGTTCTTC.

To note about this clone: Other DNA variants within this sample encode the same CDR3. The chain links TRBV18 to TRBJ1-6; D possibly corresponds to TRBD1 (6 bases). The CDR3 is made up of 13 amino acids. The germline V gene has CDR1 KGHSH and CDR2 LQKENI. The V end was cut by 3 bases, the J end by 7 bases, with 7 bases between. CDR3 sequence reads: CASSPDRNSPLHF. CDR3 nucleotides: TGTGCCAGCTCACCTGACAGGAATTCACCCCTCCACTTT.

The genes are TRBV10-2 and TRBJ1-3; tentative D call: TRBD1 (5 bases). The CDR3 consists of 15 residues. Germline V gives CDR1 WSHSY, CDR2 SAAADI. Trimming removed 6 bases from V and 2 bases from J, with 14 bases in between. Here the CDR3 DNA reads TGCGCCAGCAGGTCGGGGGGGGATGCTGGAAACACCATATATTTT. It codes for CASRSGGDAGNTIYF.

The CDR3 region has the DNA TGTGCCATCATGAACAGCTCCTCTGGAAACACCATATATTTT. Amino acid sequence: CAIMNSSSGNTIYF. The chain links TRBV10-3 to TRBJ1-3, with D hard to call. Trimming shortened V by 7 bases and J by 0 bases, and 10 bases separated the two germline ends. This CDR3 comprises 14 residues. Germline V lookup: CDR1 ENHRY, CDR2 SYGVKD.

The rearrangement joins TRBV12-3 or TRBV12-4 to TRBJ2-7; D possibly corresponds to TRBD2 (5 bases). V lost 3 bases and J lost 2, with 8 bases in between. The CDR3 is made up of 13 amino acids. CDR3 loop: CASSFGVTYEQYF. CDR3 nucleotide sequence: TGTGCCAGCAGTTTCGGGGTTACCTACGAGCAGTACTTC.

The chain combines TRBV4-2 with TRBJ2-2; 8 bases map to TRBD2. J was trimmed by 2 bases and V by 8 bases; bases with no gene match: 10. Looked up from germline, CDR1 is LGHNA and CDR2 is YNFKEQ. The CDR3 is 16 amino acids. CDR3 region: CASGSGLAGNTGELFF. DNA for the CDR3: TGTGCCAGCGGCTCGGGGCTAGCGGGTAACACCGGGGAGCTGTTTTTT.

The chain employs TRBV6-1 and TRBJ1-1; TRBD1 is a possible D gene (6 bases). The CDR3 has 13 residues. V was clipped by 3 bases and J by 11 bases, with 16 bases between them. CDR1 is MNHNS, CDR2 SASEGT, per germline. CDR3 sequence (DNA): TGTGCCAGCAGTGACAACAGGGTTGGGGAGGCTTTCTTT. Protein: CASSDNRVGEAFF.

V gene TRBV19 combines with J gene TRBJ1-1; D perhaps matches TRBD1 (5 bases). The V and J ends lost 3 bases and 2 bases respectively, with 22 bases between them. Germline V gives CDR1 LNHDA, CDR2 SQIVND (reference sequence). The CDR3 contains 18 residues. The CDR3 bases are TGTGCCAGTAGTATTTCGCCCACCTTAACAGGCCTTAACACTGAAGCTTTCTTT. This codes for CASSISPTLTGLNTEAFF. The full variable domain, rest sourced from reference TRBV19 and TRBJ1-1, is DGGITQSPKYLFRKEGQNVTLSCEQNLNHDAMYWYRQDPGQGLRLIYYSQIVNDFQKGDIAEGYSVSREKKESFPLTVTSAQKNPTAFYLCASSISPTLTGLNTEAFFGQGTRLTVV.

About this clone itself: The sample holds other DNA sequences that translate to the same CDR3. The rearrangement links TRBV5-1 to TRBJ2-1, with 7 bases that match TRBD2. CDR1 SGHRS and CDR2 YFSETQ come from the germline V gene. This CDR3 contains 13 residues. V shed 0 bases and J 10 bases; nucleotides not matched to a gene: 4. CDR3 bases: TGCGCCAGCAGCTTGGCGGGGGGTACCGAGCAGTTCTTC. Amino acid sequence: CASSLAGGTEQFF.

This clone occurred once. The genes are TRBV5-4 and TRBJ1-4; 7 nucleotides match TRBD1. With V trimmed by 0 bases and J by 5 bases, 4 bases remained unmatched. Germline CDR1 and CDR2: SGHNT and YYREEE (reference sequence). This CDR3 region has 15 residues. Here the CDR3 reads CASSLGTGTNEKLFF. DNA of the CDR3: TGTGCCAGCAGCTTGGGGACAGGCACGAATGAAAAACTGTTTTTT.

V gene TRBV5-6 combines with J gene TRBJ1-1, with D possibly being TRBD1 (6 bases). Germline lookup yields CDR1 SGHDT and CDR2 YYEEEE. Trimming cost V 0 bases and J 11 bases, with 14 bases left between them. This CDR3 comprises 13 residues. Here the CDR3 reads CASSLVGGGEAFF. CDR3 in DNA: TGTGCCAGCAGCTTGGTAGGGGGGGGCGAGGCTTTCTTT.

The chain uses TRBV6-2 or TRBV6-3 and TRBJ1-6, with TRBD1 matching over 9 bases. The junction had 4 bases not matched to a gene; V was cut back by 2 bases and J by 8 bases. Germline values: CDR1 MNHEY, CDR2 SVGEGT. CDR3 length equals 15 residues. The CDR3 sequence: CASSYLRQGDSPLHF. The CDR3 bases are TGTGCCAGCAGTTACCTCAGACAGGGGGATTCACCCCTCCACTTT.

The rearrangement links TRBV29-1 to TRBJ1-3; D may be TRBD1 (5 bases). CDR1 is SQVTM, CDR2 ANQGSEA, per germline. The CDR3 has 13 amino acids. The V end was cut by 4 bases, the J end by 5 bases, with 12 bases between. The CDR3 sequence is CSVGQGNRNTIYF. The DNA of the CDR3 is TGCAGCGTTGGTCAGGGTAACAGAAACACCATATATTTT. Looking up the rest from reference TRBV29-1 and TRBJ1-3 gives the full variable domain: SAVISQKPSRDICQRGTSLTIQCQVDSQVTMMFWYRQQPGQSLTLIATANQGSEATYESGFVIDKFPISRPNLTFSTLTVSNMSPEDSSIYLCSVGQGNRNTIYFGEGSWLTVV.

The J gene is TRBJ1-6, the V gene TRBV7-9; D is unclear. This CDR3 comprises 14 residues. With 1 base removed from V and 6 bases from J, the gap between germline ends came to 7 bases. Germline V gene sequence: CDR1 SEHNR, CDR2 FQNEAQ (reference sequence). The CDR3 DNA sequence: TGTGCCAGCAGCTTAGAAATAGCTAATTCACCCCTCCACTTT. This encodes CASSLEIANSPLHF.

This chain links TRBV6-5 with TRBJ1-1; maybe TRBD1 (5 bases). The CDR3 runs to 12 residues. The V end lost 6 bases, the J end lost 8 bases, and 13 bases lay between the germline ends. Germline V lookup: CDR1 MNHEY, CDR2 SVGAGI. The CDR3 coding sequence is TGTGCCAGCAGCCTCTCAGGGCTCGAAGCTTTCTTT. It codes for CASSLSGLEAFF.

This clone came up once. CDR3 sequence reads: CASSWQDWSSYNEQFF. The CDR3 bases are TGTGCCAGCAGTTGGCAGGACTGGAGCTCCTACAATGAGCAGTTCTTC. This chain joins TRBV28 and TRBJ2-1; tentatively, D is TRBD2 (5 bases). The CDR3 runs to 16 residues. Germline V gives CDR1 MDHEN, CDR2 SYDVKM. With 4 bases removed from V and 0 bases from J, the gap between germline ends came to 13 bases.

The chain carries TRBV3-1 (or the pseudogene TRBV3-2) and TRBJ1-2; D unclear. Germline V lookup: CDR1 LGHDT, CDR2 YNNKEL (reference sequence). Trimming took off 1 base at V and 5 bases at J, with 17 bases between the two ends. The CDR3 is 16 amino acids. CDR3 in DNA: TGTGCCAGCAGCCAAGGAAGCTGGGAGTTTAGGTATGGCTACACCTTC. Its protein product is CASSQGSWEFRYGYTF.

This sequence joins TRBV27 and TRBJ1-1; a weak D match, TRBD1 (6 bases). The CDR3 extends over 16 amino acids. Germline V CDR1 and CDR2: MNHEY, SMNVEV (reference sequence). Trimming cost V 4 bases and J 5 bases, with 20 bases left between them. For the CDR3, the DNA is TGTGCCAGCAGTTACGAACCGGCAGGAAGGGGGACTGAAGCTTTCTTT. Translating it yields CASSYEPAGRGTEAFF.

This chain links TRBV23-1 with TRBJ1-6; 8 bases match TRBD1. TRBV23-1 is treated as an ORF (open reading frame) with a function not yet certain. The V segment lost 1 base and the J segment 0 bases; nucleotides outside the gene matches: 17. The CDR3 is 22 amino acids. CDR3 residues: CASSQWNRGSPEASSYNSPLHF. The DNA for the CDR3 is TGCGCCAGCAGTCAATGGAACAGGGGGTCACCCGAAGCAAGCTCCTATAATTCACCCCTCCACTTT.

This clone was detected once. This rearrangement joins TRBV4-1 to TRBJ1-1, with a weak D call TRBD1 (6 bases). The CDR3 is made up of 18 amino acids. Trimming pared 0 bases from V and 2 bases from J, leaving 19 bases between. CDR1 and CDR2 from the germline V gene are MGHRA and YSYEKL. CDR3 region: CASSQEVTIPDRNTEAFF. The CDR3 bases are TGCGCCAGCAGCCAAGAAGTAACAATCCCGGACAGAAACACTGAAGCTTTCTTT.

This clone was seen just once. The rearrangement links TRBV6-2 or TRBV6-3 to TRBJ2-1, with TRBD1 matching 7 bases. The germline V gene has CDR1 MNHEY and CDR2 SVGEGT. Trimming cost V 2 bases and J 9 bases; bases outside gene matches: 4. The CDR3 runs to 13 residues. CDR3 sequence (DNA): TGTGCCAGCAGTTACCAGGGGGATGGTGAGCAGTTCTTC. Translation: CASSYQGDGEQFF.